This TCR beta chain was recorded in a study of T-cell reconstitution after alpha-beta-depleted transplantation in children. Broader study findings: Surviving recipient T cells and thymic progenitors produced the high day-60 TCRbeta diversity seen in some patients. From newly produced T cells came most of the T-cell counts and diversity one year after transplant. About two months after transplant, alpha-beta T cells reportedly came from several hundred expanded graft clones.

The TCRbeta library incorporated unique molecular identifiers. TCRdb ran MiXCR on the PCR reads and lists one entry per CDR3 protein. The data contain about 420,000 distinct CDR3 sequences, about 16% of them singletons. Comment on this clonotype: Its specificity is not known.

V shed 3 bases, J shed 4 bases, and the junction held 5 bases outside the gene matches. The CDR3 loop spans 15 amino acids. This TCR came from a boy in the first two years of life who had a stem cell transplant for Wiskott-Aldrich syndrome, so the T cells may come from the graft donor. Sequencing used PBMCs, mostly from graft donor cells, obtained 360 days after TCRalphabeta/CD19-depleted stem cell transplant. The V and J genes are TRBV12-3 or TRBV12-4 and TRBJ2-7; 11 bases agree with TRBD2. CDR3 residues: CASSLKGTSGYEQYF. The CDR3 bases are TGTGCCAGCAGTTTGAAAGGGACTAGCGGTTACGAGCAGTACTTC.